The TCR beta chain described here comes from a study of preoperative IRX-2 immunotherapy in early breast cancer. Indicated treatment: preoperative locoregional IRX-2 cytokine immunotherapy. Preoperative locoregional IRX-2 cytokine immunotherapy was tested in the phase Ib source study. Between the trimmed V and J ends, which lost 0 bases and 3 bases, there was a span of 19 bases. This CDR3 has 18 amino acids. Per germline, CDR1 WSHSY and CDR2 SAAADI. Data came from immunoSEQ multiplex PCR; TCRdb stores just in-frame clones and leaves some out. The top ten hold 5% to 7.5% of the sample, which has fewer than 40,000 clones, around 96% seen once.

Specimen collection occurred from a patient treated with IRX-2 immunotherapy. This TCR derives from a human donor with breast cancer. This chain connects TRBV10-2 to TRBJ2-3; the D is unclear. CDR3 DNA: TGCGCCAGCAGTGAGTCTGTAGGCTTCAGATCCGCTACAGATACGCAGTATTTT. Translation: CASSESVGFRSATDTQYF.